This T cell receptor beta chain was identified during a study of blood T cell repertoires in COVID-19. About the study: T cells, B-cell-depleted T cells, or PBMCs provided the cDNA or gDNA that served as material.

TCRdb's table, derived via immunoSEQ multiplex PCR, lists solely in-frame clones and lacks some. Of tens of thousands of clones listed, 80% are singletons. CDR3 length: 14 amino acids. Germline values: CDR1 MNHEY, CDR2 SVGAGI. Trimming stripped 4 bases from V and 0 bases from J, with 7 bases between. This rearrangement joins TRBV6-5 to TRBJ1-3, with D perhaps TRBD1 (5 bases). This receptor was obtained from a woman aged 70 to 79 with acute or convalescent COVID-19. Specimen: peripheral blood. CDR3 DNA sequence: TGTGCCAGCAGTTTCGACAGCTCTGGAAACACCATATATTTT. Translating it yields CASSFDSSGNTIYF.